The present TCR beta chain was sequenced within a study of blood T cell repertoires in COVID-19. Overall study: The United States, Italy and Spain provided the acute and convalescent COVID-19 samples.

Authors' data handling: Counts of nucleated cells, estimated from reference gene primer amplification, were obtained. Libraries were prepared by immunoSEQ multiplex PCR; TCRdb keeps only in-frame clonotypes and omits some of them. For V, J and clone size, that table is used; D and trimming come from the DNA. In the table there are about 160,000 clones, about 83% of which are singletons. The Seattle patients joined while their infection was active and were tracked longitudinally afterward. Germline lookup yields CDR1 MDHEN and CDR2 SYDVKM. The germline V and J ends were trimmed by 5 bases and 3 bases, with 5 bases remaining between them. The CDR3 runs to 12 residues.

The rearrangement links TRBV28 to TRBJ1-5; D not resolved. The TCR sequence derives from a woman in her 70s with COVID-19, enrolled during active disease. What was sequenced was peripheral blood. CDR3 coding DNA: TGTGCCAGCAGTACGGTCAATCAGCCCCAGCATTTT. It specifies CASSTVNQPQHF.